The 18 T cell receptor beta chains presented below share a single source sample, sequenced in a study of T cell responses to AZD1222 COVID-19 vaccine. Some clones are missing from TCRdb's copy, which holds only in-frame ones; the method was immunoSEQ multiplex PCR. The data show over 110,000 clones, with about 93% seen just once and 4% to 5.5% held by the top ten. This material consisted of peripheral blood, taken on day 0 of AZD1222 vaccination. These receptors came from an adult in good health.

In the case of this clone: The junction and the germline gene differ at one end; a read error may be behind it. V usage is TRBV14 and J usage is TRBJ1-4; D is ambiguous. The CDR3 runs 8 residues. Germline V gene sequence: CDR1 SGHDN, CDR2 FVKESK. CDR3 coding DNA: TGTGCCAGCAGCCAAGCGGGTTTT. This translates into CASSQAGF.

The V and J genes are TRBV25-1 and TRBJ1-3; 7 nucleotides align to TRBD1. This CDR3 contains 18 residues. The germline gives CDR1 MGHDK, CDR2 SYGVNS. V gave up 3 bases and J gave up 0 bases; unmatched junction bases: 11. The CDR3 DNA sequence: TGTGCCAGCAGTGATACAGGGGCCGGTTTTTTCTCTGGAAACACCATATATTTT. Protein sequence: CASSDTGAGFFSGNTIYF. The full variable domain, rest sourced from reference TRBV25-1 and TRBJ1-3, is EADIYQTPRYLVIGTGKKITLECSQTMGHDKMYWYQQDPGMELHLIHYSYGVNSTEKGDLSSESTVSRIRTEHFPLTLESARPSHTSQYLCASSDTGAGFFSGNTIYFGEGSWLTVV.

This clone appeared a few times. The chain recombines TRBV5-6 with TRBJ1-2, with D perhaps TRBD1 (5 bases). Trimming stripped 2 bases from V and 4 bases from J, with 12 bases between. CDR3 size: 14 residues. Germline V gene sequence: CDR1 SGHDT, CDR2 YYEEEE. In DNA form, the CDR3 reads TGTGCCAGCAGCTTCCGGGGCACTATCTATGGCTACACCTTC. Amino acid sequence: CASSFRGTIYGYTF.

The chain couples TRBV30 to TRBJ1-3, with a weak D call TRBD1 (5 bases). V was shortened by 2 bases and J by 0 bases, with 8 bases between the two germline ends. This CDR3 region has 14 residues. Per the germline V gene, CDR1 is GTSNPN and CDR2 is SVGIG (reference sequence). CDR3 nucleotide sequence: TGTGCCTGGAGTTCAGGGAGCTCTGGAAACACCATATATTTT. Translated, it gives CAWSSGSSGNTIYF. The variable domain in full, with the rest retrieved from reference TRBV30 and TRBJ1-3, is SQTIHQWPATLVQPVGSPLSLECTVEGTSNPNLYWYRQAAGRGLQLLFYSVGIGQISSEVPQNLSASRPQDRQFILSSKKLLLSDSGFYLCAWSSGSSGNTIYFGEGSWLTVV.

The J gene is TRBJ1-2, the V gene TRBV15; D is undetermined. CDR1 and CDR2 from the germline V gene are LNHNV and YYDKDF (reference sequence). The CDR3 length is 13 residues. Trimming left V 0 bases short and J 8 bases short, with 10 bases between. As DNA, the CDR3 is TGTGCCACCAGCAGAGAGGAGGACGAGGGCTACACCTTC. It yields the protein CATSREEDEGYTF.

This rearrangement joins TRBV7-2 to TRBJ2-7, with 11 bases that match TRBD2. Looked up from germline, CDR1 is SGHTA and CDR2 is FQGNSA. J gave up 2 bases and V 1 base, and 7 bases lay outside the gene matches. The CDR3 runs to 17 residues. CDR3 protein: CASSLVQGLAVTYEQYF. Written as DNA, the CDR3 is TGTGCCAGCAGCTTAGTTCAGGGACTAGCGGTAACCTACGAGCAGTACTTC.

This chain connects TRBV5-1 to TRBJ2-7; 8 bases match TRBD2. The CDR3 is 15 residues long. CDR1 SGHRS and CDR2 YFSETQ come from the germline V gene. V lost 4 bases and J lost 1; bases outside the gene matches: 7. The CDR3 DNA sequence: TGCGCCAGCAGCCTTGGTAGCGGGGCTTCCTACGAGCAGTACTTC. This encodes CASSLGSGASYEQYF.

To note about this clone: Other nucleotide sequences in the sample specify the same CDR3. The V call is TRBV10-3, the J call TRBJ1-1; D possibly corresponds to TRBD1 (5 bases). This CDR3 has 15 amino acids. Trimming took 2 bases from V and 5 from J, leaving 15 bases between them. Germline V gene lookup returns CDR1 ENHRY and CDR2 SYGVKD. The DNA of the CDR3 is TGTGCCATCAGTGAGATAAGGGGCCGAAATACTGAAGCTTTCTTT. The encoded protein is CAISEIRGRNTEAFF.

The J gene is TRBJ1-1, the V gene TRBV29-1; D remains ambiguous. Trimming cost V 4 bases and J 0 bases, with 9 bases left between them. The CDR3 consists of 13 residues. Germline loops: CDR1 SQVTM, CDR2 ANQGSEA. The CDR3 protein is CSVAGALNTEAFF. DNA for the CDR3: TGCAGCGTTGCGGGCGCCTTGAACACTGAAGCTTTCTTT.

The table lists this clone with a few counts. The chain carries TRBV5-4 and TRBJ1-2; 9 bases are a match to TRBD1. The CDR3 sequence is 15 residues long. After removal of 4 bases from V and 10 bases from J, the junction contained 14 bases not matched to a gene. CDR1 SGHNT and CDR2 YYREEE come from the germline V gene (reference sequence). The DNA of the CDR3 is TGTGCCAGCAGCCTACGGACAGGGGCCGTCTTTTTCTACACCTTC. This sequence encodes CASSLRTGAVFFYTF.

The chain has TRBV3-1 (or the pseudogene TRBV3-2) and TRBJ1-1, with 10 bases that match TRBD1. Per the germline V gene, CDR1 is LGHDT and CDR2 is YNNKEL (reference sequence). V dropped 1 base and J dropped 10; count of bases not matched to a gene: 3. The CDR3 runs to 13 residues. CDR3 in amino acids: CASSQGQGAAAFF. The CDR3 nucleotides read TGTGCCAGCAGCCAAGGACAGGGGGCTGCAGCTTTCTTT.

CDR3 coding DNA: TGCGCCAGCAGCCAAGGGGTTACTAGCGCCCAGTACTTC. This codes for CASSQGVTSAQYF. The gene calls are TRBV4-3 and TRBJ2-5; 7 nucleotides align to TRBD2. The germline CDR1 and CDR2 sequences are LGHNA and YSLEER. The length of the CDR3 is 13 residues. The J segment lost 9 bases and the V segment lost 1 base, leaving 5 bases of the junction unmatched.

Written as DNA, the CDR3 is TGCGCCAGCAGCCAAGTTGCGGCGTCGCGGCTCCCCTTGTATGGCTACACCTTC. Translation: CASSQVAASRLPLYGYTF. V is TRBV4-1 and J is TRBJ1-2, with no clear D. Germline CDR1 reads MGHRA; CDR2 reads YSYEKL. The CDR3 runs to 18 residues. The ends were cut back, 1 base at V and 5 bases at J, with 23 bases in the middle.

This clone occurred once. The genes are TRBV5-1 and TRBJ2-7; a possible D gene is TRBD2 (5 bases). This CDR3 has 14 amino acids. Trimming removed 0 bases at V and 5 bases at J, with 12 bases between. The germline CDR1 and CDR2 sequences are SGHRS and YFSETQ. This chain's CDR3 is CASSLVAGSHEQYF. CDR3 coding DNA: TGCGCCAGCAGCTTGGTTGCGGGTAGTCACGAGCAGTACTTC.

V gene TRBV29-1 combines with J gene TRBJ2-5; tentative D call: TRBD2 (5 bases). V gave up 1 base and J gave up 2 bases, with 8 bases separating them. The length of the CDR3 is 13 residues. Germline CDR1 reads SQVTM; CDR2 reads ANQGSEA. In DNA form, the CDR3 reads TGCAGCGTTGAAGGGGCGGGTCAAGAGACCCAGTACTTC. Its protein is CSVEGAGQETQYF. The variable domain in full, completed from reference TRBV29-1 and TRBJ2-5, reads SAVISQKPSRDICQRGTSLTIQCQVDSQVTMMFWYRQQPGQSLTLIATANQGSEATYESGFVIDKFPISRPNLTFSTLTVSNMSPEDSSIYLCSVEGAGQETQYFGPGTRLLVL.

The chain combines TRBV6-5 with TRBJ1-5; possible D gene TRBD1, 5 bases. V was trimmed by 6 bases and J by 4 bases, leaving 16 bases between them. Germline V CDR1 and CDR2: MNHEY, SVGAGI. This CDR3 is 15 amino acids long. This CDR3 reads CASSPLGTLNQPQHF. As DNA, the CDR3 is TGTGCCAGCAGCCCACTGGGGACTCTTAATCAGCCCCAGCATTTT.

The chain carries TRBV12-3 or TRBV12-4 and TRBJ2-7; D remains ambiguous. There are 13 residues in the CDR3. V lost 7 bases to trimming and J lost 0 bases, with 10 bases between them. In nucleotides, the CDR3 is TGTGCCAGCATGCGGAGCAACTCCTACGAGCAGTACTTC. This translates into CASMRSNSYEQYF.

The CDR3 DNA reads TGTGCCAGCACCCTCCGAGGACAGGGATGGTTTGAGCAGTTCTTC. Translated: CASTLRGQGWFEQFF. The chain couples TRBV2 to TRBJ2-1; 8 nucleotides match TRBD1. This CDR3 spans 15 amino acids. CDR1 SNHLY and CDR2 FYNNEI come from the germline V gene. The ends lost 7 bases at V and 9 bases at J; junction bases unmatched: 14.